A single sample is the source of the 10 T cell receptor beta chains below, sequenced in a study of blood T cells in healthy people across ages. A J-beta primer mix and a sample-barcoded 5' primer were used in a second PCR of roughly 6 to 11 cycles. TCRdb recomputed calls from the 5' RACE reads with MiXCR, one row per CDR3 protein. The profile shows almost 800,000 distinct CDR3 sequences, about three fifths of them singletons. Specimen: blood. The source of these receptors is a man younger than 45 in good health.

The CDR3 is CASSYGRSPDTQYF. The CDR3, as DNA: TGTGCCAGCAGTTACGGCAGGTCCCCAGATACGCAGTATTTT. The genes are TRBV6-5 and TRBJ2-3; D not certain. CDR1 and CDR2 from the germline V gene are MNHEY and SVGAGI. The CDR3 covers 14 residues. Trimming shortened V by 2 bases and J by 4 bases, and 10 bases separated the two germline ends.

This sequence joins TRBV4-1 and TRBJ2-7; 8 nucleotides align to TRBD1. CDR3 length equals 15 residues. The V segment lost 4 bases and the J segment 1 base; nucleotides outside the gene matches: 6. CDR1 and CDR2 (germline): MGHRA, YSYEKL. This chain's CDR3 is CASSRVGQASYEQYF. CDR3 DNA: TGCGCCAGCAGCCGAGTGGGACAGGCGTCCTACGAGCAGTACTTC.

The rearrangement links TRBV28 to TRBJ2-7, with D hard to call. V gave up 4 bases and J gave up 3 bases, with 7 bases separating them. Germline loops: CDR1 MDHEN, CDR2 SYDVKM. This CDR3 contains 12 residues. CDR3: CASSWVSYEQYF. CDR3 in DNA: TGTGCCAGCAGTTGGGTCAGCTACGAGCAGTACTTC. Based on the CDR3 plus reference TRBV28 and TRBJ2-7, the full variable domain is DVKVTQSSRYLVKRTGEKVFLECVQDMDHENMFWYRQDPGLGLRLIYFSYDVKMKEKGDIPEGYSVSREKKERFSLILESASTNQTSMYLCASSWVSYEQYFGPGTRLTVT.

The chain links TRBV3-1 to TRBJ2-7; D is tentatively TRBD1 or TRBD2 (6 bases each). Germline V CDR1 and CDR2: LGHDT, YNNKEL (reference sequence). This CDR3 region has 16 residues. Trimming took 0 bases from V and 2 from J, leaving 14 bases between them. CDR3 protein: CASSQDPGVAAYEQYF. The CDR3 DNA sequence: TGTGCCAGCAGCCAAGATCCAGGGGTAGCGGCCTACGAGCAGTACTTC.

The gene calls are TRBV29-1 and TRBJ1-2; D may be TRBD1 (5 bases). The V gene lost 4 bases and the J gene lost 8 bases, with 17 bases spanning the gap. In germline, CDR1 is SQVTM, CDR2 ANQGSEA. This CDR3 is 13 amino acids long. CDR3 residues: CSVVGQGGDGYTF. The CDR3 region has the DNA TGCAGCGTTGTTGGGCAGGGAGGTGACGGCTACACCTTC.

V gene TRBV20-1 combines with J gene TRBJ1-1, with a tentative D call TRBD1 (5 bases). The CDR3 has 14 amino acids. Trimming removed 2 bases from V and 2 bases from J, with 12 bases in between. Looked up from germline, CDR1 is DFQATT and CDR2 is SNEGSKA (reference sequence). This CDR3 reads CSARSRTSNTEAFF. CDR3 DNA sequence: TGCAGTGCTAGATCCCGGACAAGTAACACTGAAGCTTTCTTT.

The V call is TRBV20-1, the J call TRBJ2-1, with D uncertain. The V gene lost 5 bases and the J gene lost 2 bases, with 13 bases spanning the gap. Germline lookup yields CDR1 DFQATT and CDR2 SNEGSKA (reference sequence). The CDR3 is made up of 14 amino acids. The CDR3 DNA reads TGCAGTGCTTCCGACTTCCTCACCTACAATGAGCAGTTCTTC. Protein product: CSASDFLTYNEQFF.

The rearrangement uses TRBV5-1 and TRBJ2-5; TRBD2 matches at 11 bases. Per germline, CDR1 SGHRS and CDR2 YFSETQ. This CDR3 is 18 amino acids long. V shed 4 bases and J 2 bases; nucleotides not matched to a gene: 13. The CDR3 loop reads CASSIVTSGERSQETQYF. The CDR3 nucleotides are TGCGCCAGCAGCATCGTGACTAGCGGGGAGAGATCACAAGAGACCCAGTACTTC.

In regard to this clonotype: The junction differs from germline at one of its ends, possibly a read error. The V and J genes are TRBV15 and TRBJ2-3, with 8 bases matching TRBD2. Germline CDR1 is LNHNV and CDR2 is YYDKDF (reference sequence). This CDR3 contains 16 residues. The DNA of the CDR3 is TGTGCCACCAGCAGAGGGACCAGCGGGAGCACAGATACCCAGTATTTT. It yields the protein CATSRGTSGSTDTQYF.

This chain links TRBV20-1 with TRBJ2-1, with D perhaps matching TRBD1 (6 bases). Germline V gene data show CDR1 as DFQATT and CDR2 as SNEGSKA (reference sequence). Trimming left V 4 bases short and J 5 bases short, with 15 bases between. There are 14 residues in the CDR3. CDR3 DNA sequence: TGCAGTGCTATTACAGGGCCCGGAAACAATGAGCAGTTCTTC. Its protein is CSAITGPGNNEQFF.